This T cell receptor beta chain is from a study of PD-L1 blockade in urothelial cancer. Study-level information: Between 0 and 3 chemotherapy regimens preceded treatment for each patient. Study observations and caveats: The study found that durable-benefit patients expanded tumor-associated blood clones more at 3 weeks.

Only in-frame clones appear in the TCRdb table, and some are missing; sequencing was by immunoSEQ multiplex PCR. The sample has about 91,000 clones, 90% to 95% seen once; the top ten hold approximately 9%. About this clone itself: Antigen specificity is unknown.

The CDR3 covers 16 residues. The V segment lost 7 bases and the J segment 0 bases; nucleotides outside the gene matches: 7. CDR1 is SGHDT, CDR2 YYEEEE, per germline. The source was PBMCs, collected around atezolizumab (anti-PD-L1) treatment. This TCR derives from a man aged 60 to 69 with urothelial cancer. The rearrangement uses TRBV5-6 and TRBJ1-6; TRBD1 agrees at 7 bases. The CDR3 region has the DNA TGTGCCAGCCCCAGGACAGGCAGCTCCTATAATTCACCCCTCCACTTT. As protein: CASPRTGSSYNSPLHF.